Below, one T cell receptor beta chain is given with its context. Its specificity is unknown. The record originates from a study of shared clonotypes between healthy human individuals. The study's findings and limits: What rarefaction showed was incomplete sorted-subset sequencing despite large depth.

The method was immunoSEQ multiplex PCR; TCRdb's version includes in-frame clones alone and lacks a portion of them. The sample lists under 650,000 clones, 90% to 97% occurring once. Trimming took 2 bases from V and 2 from J, leaving 9 bases between them. There are 14 residues in the CDR3. Per germline, CDR1 SGHTA and CDR2 FQGNSA. The gene calls are TRBV7-2 and TRBJ1-1, with D possibly being TRBD1 (5 bases). Material for sequencing was naive CD4+ T cells sorted from blood. Subset specified: CD45RA+ positively selected. The sequence came from a woman aged 25-40 years in good health. The DNA of the CDR3 is TGTGCCAGCAGCTTAACCAGGGCTAACACTGAAGCTTTCTTT. It is translated as CASSLTRANTEAFF. Full variable domain (rest looked up from reference TRBV7-2 and TRBJ1-1): GAGVSQSPSNKVTEKGKDVELRCDPISGHTALYWYRQSLGQGLEFLIYFQGNSAPDKSGLPSDRFSAERTGGSVSTLTIQRTQQEDSAVYLCASSLTRANTEAFFGQGTRLTVV.